The 30 T cell receptor beta chains reported below all come from one sample, sequenced in a study of blood T cell repertoires in COVID-19. Clones were sequenced by immunoSEQ multiplex PCR, and TCRdb holds only the in-frame ones, with some missing. The sample includes 250,000 to 300,000 clones, 82% seen only once; the top ten take more than 4%. Sequenced sample: PBMCs or T cells enriched from blood (not recorded which). Every receptor here comes from a man aged 35 to 55 who had been exposed to COVID-19.

V gene TRBV30 combines with J gene TRBJ2-7; D might be TRBD1 (6 bases). CDR1 GTSNPN and CDR2 SVGIG come from the germline V gene (reference sequence). This CDR3 has 14 amino acids. Trimming shortened V by 3 bases and J by 1 base, and 13 bases separated the two germline ends. The CDR3 region has the DNA TGTGCCTGGAGATCCGGGACATCTTCCTACGAGCAGTACTTC. Residues: CAWRSGTSSYEQYF.

The gene calls are TRBV12-3 or TRBV12-4 and TRBJ2-7; TRBD2 agrees at 7 bases. V was pared by 8 bases and J by 4 bases, with 8 bases of the junction left unmatched. There are 13 residues in the CDR3. The CDR3 nucleotides read TGTGCCAGCCGTCGCGGACTAGTGTACGAGCAGTACTTC. This sequence encodes CASRRGLVYEQYF.

This clone was picked up a small number of times. The J gene is TRBJ1-6, the V gene TRBV3-1 (or the pseudogene TRBV3-2), with TRBD1 identical over 9 bases. With V trimmed by 6 bases and J by 7 bases, 10 bases remained unmatched. Germline assignment: CDR1 LGHDT and CDR2 YNNKEL (reference sequence). The length of the CDR3 is 16 residues. The CDR3 bases are TGTGCCAGCAGGCCCCTTCCCGGGACAGGGAATTCACCCCTCCACTTT. This sequence encodes CASRPLPGTGNSPLHF.

The chain couples TRBV18 to TRBJ2-7; a possible D gene is TRBD2 (5 bases). Trimming cost V 3 bases and J 5 bases, with 11 bases left between them. Germline V gene sequence: CDR1 KGHSH, CDR2 LQKENI. The CDR3 totals 13 residues. The CDR3: CASSPRQRDEQYF. The CDR3 DNA sequence: TGTGCCAGCTCACCGCGTCAGAGGGACGAGCAGTACTTC.

The chain couples TRBV5-4 to TRBJ2-5; a weak D match, TRBD2 (5 bases). The V gene lost 4 bases and the J gene lost 5 bases, with 12 bases spanning the gap. Germline V gene lookup returns CDR1 SGHNT and CDR2 YYREEE (reference sequence). The CDR3 totals 13 residues. The CDR3 reads CASSRWTSETQYF. The CDR3 DNA follows: TGTGCCAGCAGCCGATGGACTTCGGAGACCCAGTACTTC.

The chain carries TRBV30 and TRBJ2-1; D is undetermined. The length of the CDR3 is 15 residues. Trimming took off 0 bases at V and 6 bases at J, with 15 bases between the two ends. The germline CDR1 and CDR2 sequences are GTSNPN and SVGIG (reference sequence). The CDR3 sequence is CAWSVSFLPGNEQFF. CDR3 in DNA: TGTGCCTGGAGTGTTTCCTTCCTCCCCGGCAATGAGCAGTTCTTC. Full variable domain (rest looked up from reference TRBV30 and TRBJ2-1): SQTIHQWPATLVQPVGSPLSLECTVEGTSNPNLYWYRQAAGRGLQLLFYSVGIGQISSEVPQNLSASRPQDRQFILSSKKLLLSDSGFYLCAWSVSFLPGNEQFFGPGTRLTVL.

This clone has a count of ten or more. The sample holds other DNA sequences that translate to the same CDR3. The chain joins TRBV6-5 to TRBJ1-5; 11 bases are shared with TRBD1. This CDR3 has 16 amino acids. The germline V gene has CDR1 MNHEY and CDR2 SVGAGI. V lost 0 bases and J lost 7; bases outside the gene matches: 5. This chain's CDR3 is CASSYSGTGGNQPQHF. In nucleotides, the CDR3 is TGTGCCAGCAGTTACTCCGGGACAGGGGGTAACCAGCCCCAGCATTTT.

This clone has a single count. The genes are TRBV5-1 and TRBJ2-7; weak D call: TRBD2 (5 bases). Trimming removed 4 bases at V and 3 bases at J, with 14 bases between. There are 14 residues in the CDR3. Germline V gene data show CDR1 as SGHRS and CDR2 as YFSETQ. CDR3 residues: CASSPGREYYEQYF. DNA of the CDR3: TGCGCCAGCAGCCCGGGAAGGGAATACTACGAGCAGTACTTC.

J is TRBJ2-7 and V is TRBV7-9, with 11 bases that match TRBD2. Germline lookup yields CDR1 SEHNR and CDR2 FQNEAQ (reference sequence). CDR3 size: 16 residues. After removal of 3 bases from V and 2 bases from J, the junction contained 6 bases not matched to a gene. The CDR3 region is CASSFPTSGTTYEQYF. The CDR3 DNA is TGTGCCAGCAGCTTCCCGACTAGCGGGACTACCTACGAGCAGTACTTC.

V usage is TRBV25-1 and J usage is TRBJ1-2; weak D call: TRBD1 (5 bases). V lost 4 bases, J lost 7 bases, and 19 bases lay in between. The CDR3 loop spans 15 amino acids. Per the germline V gene, CDR1 is MGHDK and CDR2 is SYGVNS. CDR3 sequence (DNA): TGTGCCAGCAGTGCCTACGCTTCAGGGAATACTGGCTACACCTTC. Its protein product is CASSAYASGNTGYTF.

The CDR3 nucleotides are TGTGCCAGCAGCACCTCCGGGACAGGGGCATACGAGCAGTACTTC. Amino acids: CASSTSGTGAYEQYF. The chain recombines TRBV9 with TRBJ2-7; 10 bases line up with TRBD1. CDR3 size: 15 residues. Trimming at V came to 4 bases and at J to 4 bases, leaving 8 bases not matched to a gene. CDR1 SGDLS and CDR2 YYNGEE come from the germline V gene.

The chain combines TRBV28 with TRBJ1-6, with D perhaps matching TRBD1 (5 bases). The length of the CDR3 is 16 residues. In germline, CDR1 is MDHEN, CDR2 SYDVKM. The ends were cut back, 6 bases at V and 1 base at J, with 13 bases in the middle. As DNA, the CDR3 is TGTGCCAGCAGCGGGCTCGGGGGGTCCTATAATTCACCCCTCCACTTT. Amino acids: CASSGLGGSYNSPLHF.

The genes are TRBV19 and TRBJ1-6, with a possible D match to TRBD1 (6 bases). Looked up from germline, CDR1 is LNHDA and CDR2 is SQIVND (reference sequence). This CDR3 is built from 14 residues. With 2 bases removed from V and 6 bases from J, the gap between germline ends came to 8 bases. In DNA form, the CDR3 reads TGTGCCAGTAGTATACAGGGGAGTAATTCACCCCTCCACTTT. This translates into CASSIQGSNSPLHF.

The chain has TRBV6-1 and TRBJ1-5; D is ambiguous. The CDR3 consists of 11 residues. V dropped 3 bases and J dropped 6 bases, with 3 bases sitting between them. The germline CDR1 and CDR2 sequences are MNHNS and SASEGT. CDR3 loop: CASSESQPQHF. The DNA for the CDR3 is TGTGCCAGCAGTGAGAGTCAGCCCCAGCATTTT.

The chain links TRBV30 to TRBJ2-5; 8 nucleotides agree with TRBD1. With V trimmed by 2 bases and J by 5 bases, 7 bases remained unmatched. CDR3 length: 14 residues. The germline CDR1 and CDR2 sequences are GTSNPN and SVGIG (reference sequence). For the CDR3, the DNA is TGTGCCTGGAGTCCTGACAGGGGTCGGGAGACCCAGTACTTC. It specifies CAWSPDRGRETQYF.

V gene TRBV30 combines with J gene TRBJ1-6; tentatively, D is TRBD1 (5 bases). This CDR3 contains 14 residues. The V gene's germline CDR1 is GTSNPN and CDR2 SVGIG (reference sequence). V was cut by 5 bases and J by 5 bases, with 13 bases left in between. The CDR3 bases are TGTGCCTGGTCGGCAGGGTCGGATAATTCACCCCTCCACTTT. It is translated as CAWSAGSDNSPLHF.

The rearrangement joins TRBV10-1 to TRBJ2-7; TRBD2 matches at 10 bases. CDR3 length equals 14 residues. In germline, CDR1 is WNHNN, CDR2 SYGVQD (reference sequence). Trimming cost V 3 bases and J 5 bases; bases outside gene matches: 4. The chain's CDR3 is CASSENLAGDEQYF. CDR3 DNA sequence: TGCGCCAGCAGTGAAAACCTAGCGGGAGACGAGCAGTACTTC.

This clone has a handful of counts. V and J are TRBV2 and TRBJ1-6; no clear D. Germline CDR1 reads SNHLY; CDR2 reads FYNNEI. CDR3 length: 13 amino acids. V gave up 8 bases and J gave up 5 bases, with 10 bases separating them. CDR3 nucleotides: TGTGCCAGCGGTACGAGAAATAATTCACCCCTCCACTTT. This encodes CASGTRNNSPLHF. The whole variable domain, filled in from reference TRBV2 and TRBJ1-6, reads EPEVTQTPSHQVTQMGQEVILRCVPISNHLYFYWYRQILGQKVEFLVSFYNNEISEKSEIFDDQFSVERPDGSNFTLKIRSTKLEDSAMYFCASGTRNNSPLHFGNGTRLTVT.

The chain employs TRBV10-3 and TRBJ1-4; D is unclear. The germline gives CDR1 ENHRY, CDR2 SYGVKD. V lost 3 bases, J lost 1 base, and 9 bases lay in between. The CDR3 consists of 15 residues. CDR3 in amino acids: CAISDPRQTNEKLFF. DNA of the CDR3: TGTGCCATCAGTGACCCCAGGCAAACTAATGAAAAACTGTTTTTT.

This clone has just one count. The chain joins TRBV24-1 to TRBJ2-1, with a possible D match to TRBD2 (5 bases). The CDR3 spans 15 residues. V gave up 7 bases and J gave up 10 bases, with 22 bases separating them. Germline V gives CDR1 KGHDR, CDR2 SFDVKD. The chain's CDR3 is CATSPTVRGEPEQFF. For the CDR3, the DNA is TGTGCCACCAGCCCCACTGTCCGGGGAGAACCCGAGCAGTTCTTC.

CDR3: CASSHNKNTEAFF. CDR3 DNA sequence: TGTGCCAGCAGCCACAACAAGAACACTGAAGCTTTCTTT. The chain couples TRBV7-3 to TRBJ1-1; D uncertain. In germline, CDR1 is SGHTA, CDR2 FQGTGA. The CDR3 totals 13 residues. The V end was cut by 5 bases, the J end by 1 base, with 8 bases between.

The chain is built from TRBV3-1 (or the pseudogene TRBV3-2) and TRBJ1-1, with 12 bases lining up with TRBD1. CDR1 and CDR2 from the germline V gene are LGHDT and YNNKEL (reference sequence). The CDR3 is 15 residues long. The junction had 11 bases not matched to a gene; V was cut back by 11 bases and J by 4 bases. CDR3 residues: CASGQGAQWGTEAFF. In nucleotides, the CDR3 is TGTGCCTCGGGACAGGGGGCCCAATGGGGCACTGAAGCTTTCTTT.

The rearrangement joins TRBV11-2 to TRBJ2-1, with TRBD2 as a possible D gene (7 bases). Germline assignment: CDR1 SGHAT and CDR2 FQNNGV. The ends were cut back, 8 bases at V and 4 bases at J, with 15 bases in the middle. The CDR3 is 14 residues long. Here the CDR3 reads CASGGLGGYNEQFF. CDR3 sequence (DNA): TGTGCCAGCGGGGGGCTGGGAGGGTACAATGAGCAGTTCTTC.

In its sample, this clone was seen a few times. Written as DNA, the CDR3 is TGTGCCACAACACCGGAGGGACTCTATGGCTACACCTTC. This encodes CATTPEGLYGYTF. J is TRBJ1-2 and V is TRBV19; maybe TRBD1 (5 bases). Between the trimmed V and J ends, which lost 10 bases and 4 bases, there was a span of 16 bases. The CDR3 runs to 13 residues. Germline values: CDR1 LNHDA, CDR2 SQIVND (reference sequence).

The chain carries TRBV7-8 and TRBJ2-5; 9 bases fit TRBD2. The germline V gene has CDR1 SGHVS and CDR2 FQNEAQ. CDR3 length: 14 amino acids. Unmatched junction bases numbered 5, after V lost 6 bases and J lost 3 bases. The CDR3 is CASRLAGIEETQYF. Here the CDR3 DNA reads TGTGCCAGCAGGCTAGCGGGAATAGAAGAGACCCAGTACTTC.

This clone is a singleton in its sample. The chain couples TRBV4-1 to TRBJ2-5; 11 bases match TRBD1. Germline lookup yields CDR1 MGHRA and CDR2 YSYEKL. The V segment lost 1 base and the J segment 5 bases; nucleotides outside the gene matches: 3. The CDR3 is 15 amino acids. This chain's CDR3 is CASSQAGTGGETQYF. The CDR3 DNA is TGCGCCAGCAGCCAAGCCGGGACAGGGGGGGAGACCCAGTACTTC.

V gene TRBV4-1 combines with J gene TRBJ1-2; perhaps TRBD1 as D (5 bases). Germline assignment: CDR1 MGHRA and CDR2 YSYEKL. V lost 5 bases and J 8 bases, leaving 21 bases between the germline ends. The CDR3 loop spans 15 amino acids. CDR3 nucleotides: TGCGCCAGCAGCTCTCACCAGGGCCAGGCCTTAGGCTACACCTTC. The encoded protein is CASSSHQGQALGYTF.

The V and J genes are TRBV6-5 and TRBJ1-2; 7 bases align to TRBD1. Losses at the gene ends were 4 bases for V and 2 bases for J; bases not matched to a gene: 4. CDR1 MNHEY and CDR2 SVGAGI come from the germline V gene. The CDR3 is made up of 14 amino acids. CDR3 loop: CASSLETGNYGYTF. The DNA of the CDR3 is TGTGCCAGCAGTTTAGAGACAGGGAACTATGGCTACACCTTC.

This chain uses TRBV7-9 with TRBJ2-5, with D possibly matching TRBD2 (5 bases). The length of the CDR3 is 14 residues. Trimming left V 5 bases short and J 2 bases short, with 12 bases between. Germline V gene data show CDR1 as SEHNR and CDR2 as FQNEAQ (reference sequence). The CDR3, as DNA: TGTGCCAGCAGCCTGACTACCGGGCAAGAGACCCAGTACTTC. Translated: CASSLTTGQETQYF.

This sequence joins TRBV28 and TRBJ2-7, with D hard to call. Trimming removed 8 bases at V and 2 bases at J, with 10 bases between. CDR1 and CDR2 (germline): MDHEN, SYDVKM. The CDR3 length is 12 residues. In nucleotides, the CDR3 is TGTGCCAGCTCGGTCTCAACCTACGAGCAGTACTTC. Protein product: CASSVSTYEQYF.